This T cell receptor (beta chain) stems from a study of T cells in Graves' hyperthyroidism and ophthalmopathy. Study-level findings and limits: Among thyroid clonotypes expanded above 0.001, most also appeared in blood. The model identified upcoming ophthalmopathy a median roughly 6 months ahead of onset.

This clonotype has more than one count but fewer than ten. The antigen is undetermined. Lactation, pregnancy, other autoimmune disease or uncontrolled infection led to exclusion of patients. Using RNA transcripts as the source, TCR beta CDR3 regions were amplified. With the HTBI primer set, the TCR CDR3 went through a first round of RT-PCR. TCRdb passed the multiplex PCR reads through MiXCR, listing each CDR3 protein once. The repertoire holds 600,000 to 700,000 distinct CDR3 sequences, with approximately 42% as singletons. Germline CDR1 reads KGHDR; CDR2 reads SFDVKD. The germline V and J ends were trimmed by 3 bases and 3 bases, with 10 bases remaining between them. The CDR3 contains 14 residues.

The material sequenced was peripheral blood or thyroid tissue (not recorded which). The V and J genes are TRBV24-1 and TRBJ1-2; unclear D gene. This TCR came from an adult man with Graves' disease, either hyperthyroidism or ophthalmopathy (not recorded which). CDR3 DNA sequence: TGTGCCACCAGTGATGCCGGGAGTCACTATGGCTACACCTTC. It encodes CATSDAGSHYGYTF.